This T cell receptor beta chain originates from a study of tumor-infiltrating lymphocytes in oesophageal squamous cell carcinoma. On this clonotype itself: Without the conserved terminal phenylalanine or tryptophan, this CDR3 likely stems from a read error. Because the CDR3's place on the DNA is in doubt, the DNA is left out and the CDR3 is given as listed by TCRdb.

The CDR3 is 17 residues long, ends included. The germline V gene has CDR1 MNHEY and CDR2 SVGEGT. One entry per CDR3 protein, called by TCRdb with MiXCR from the PCR reads. Seen here are 5,500 to 6,500 distinct CDR3 sequences, nearly 15% observed once, and the top ten hold more than 20%. The sample taken for sequencing was normal esophageal tissue next to the tumor. J is TRBJ2-6 and V is TRBV6-2 or TRBV6-3; TRBD2 is the table's D call, not checked against the DNA. The receptor's source is a male donor with esophageal squamous cell carcinoma. CDR3 sequence reads: CASSGLAGFHNEQFFGP.